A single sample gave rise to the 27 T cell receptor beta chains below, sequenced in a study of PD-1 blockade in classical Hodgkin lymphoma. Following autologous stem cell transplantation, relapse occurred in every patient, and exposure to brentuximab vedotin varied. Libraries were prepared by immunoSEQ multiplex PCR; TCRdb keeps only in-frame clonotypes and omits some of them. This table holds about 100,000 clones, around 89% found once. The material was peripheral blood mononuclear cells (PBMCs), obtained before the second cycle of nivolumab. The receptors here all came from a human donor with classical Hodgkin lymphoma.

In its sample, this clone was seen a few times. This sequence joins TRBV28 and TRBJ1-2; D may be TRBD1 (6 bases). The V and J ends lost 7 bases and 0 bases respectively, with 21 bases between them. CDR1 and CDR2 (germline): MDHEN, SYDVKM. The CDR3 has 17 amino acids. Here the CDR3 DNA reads TGTGCCAGCATAGGGGAGGGGGTGTTTCCAGCTAACTATGGCTACACCTTC. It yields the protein CASIGEGVFPANYGYTF.

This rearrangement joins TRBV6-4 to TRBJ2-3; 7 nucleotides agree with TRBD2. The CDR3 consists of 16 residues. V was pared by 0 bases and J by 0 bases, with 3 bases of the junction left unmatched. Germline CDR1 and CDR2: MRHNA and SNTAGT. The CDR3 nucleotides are TGTGCCAGCAGTGACTCGGCGGGGGATAGCACAGATACGCAGTATTTT. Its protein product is CASSDSAGDSTDTQYF.

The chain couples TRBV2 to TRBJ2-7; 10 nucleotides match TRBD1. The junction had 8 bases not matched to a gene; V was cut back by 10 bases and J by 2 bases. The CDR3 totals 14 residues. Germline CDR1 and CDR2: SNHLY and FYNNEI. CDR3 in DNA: TGTGCCACCCGGGACAGGGGCCTCACCTACGAGCAGTACTTC. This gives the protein CATRDRGLTYEQYF.

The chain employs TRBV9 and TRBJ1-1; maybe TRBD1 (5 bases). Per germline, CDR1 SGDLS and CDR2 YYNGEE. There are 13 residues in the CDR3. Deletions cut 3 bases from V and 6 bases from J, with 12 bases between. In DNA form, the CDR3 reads TGTGCCAGCAGCGCGGGGCCCAGCCCTGAAGCTTTCTTT. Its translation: CASSAGPSPEAFF.

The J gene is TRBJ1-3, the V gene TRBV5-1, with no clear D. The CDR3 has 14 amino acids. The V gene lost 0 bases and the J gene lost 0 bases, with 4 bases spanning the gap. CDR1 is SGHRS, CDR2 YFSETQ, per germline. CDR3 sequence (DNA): TGCGCCAGCAGCTTGGGCAGCTCTGGAAACACCATATATTTT. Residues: CASSLGSSGNTIYF.

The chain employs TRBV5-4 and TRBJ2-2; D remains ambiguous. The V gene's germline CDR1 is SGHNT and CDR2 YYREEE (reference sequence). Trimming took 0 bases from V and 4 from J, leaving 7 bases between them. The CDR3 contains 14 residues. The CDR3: CASSLERTTGELFF. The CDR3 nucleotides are TGTGCCAGCAGCTTGGAGAGGACCACCGGGGAGCTGTTTTTT.

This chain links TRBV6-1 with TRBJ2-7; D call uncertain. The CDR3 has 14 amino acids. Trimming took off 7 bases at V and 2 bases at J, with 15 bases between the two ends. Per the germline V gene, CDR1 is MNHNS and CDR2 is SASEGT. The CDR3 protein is CASTAQADAYEQYF. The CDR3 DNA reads TGTGCCAGCACCGCGCAGGCGGACGCCTACGAGCAGTACTTC.

The CDR3 sequence is CASSLVQGPTVEAFF. The CDR3 bases are TGTGCCAGCAGCTTAGTGCAGGGGCCGACGGTAGAAGCTTTCTTT. The V gene is TRBV7-8, the J gene TRBJ1-1; possible D gene TRBD1, 6 bases. The CDR3 has 15 amino acids. Germline V gene lookup returns CDR1 SGHVS and CDR2 FQNEAQ. The V and J ends lost 1 base and 8 bases respectively, with 17 bases between them.

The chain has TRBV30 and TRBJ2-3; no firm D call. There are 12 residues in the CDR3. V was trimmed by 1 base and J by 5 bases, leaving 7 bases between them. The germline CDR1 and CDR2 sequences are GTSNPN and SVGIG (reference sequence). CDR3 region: CAWSGYLDTQYF. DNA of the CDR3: TGTGCCTGGAGTGGCTACTTAGATACGCAGTATTTT.

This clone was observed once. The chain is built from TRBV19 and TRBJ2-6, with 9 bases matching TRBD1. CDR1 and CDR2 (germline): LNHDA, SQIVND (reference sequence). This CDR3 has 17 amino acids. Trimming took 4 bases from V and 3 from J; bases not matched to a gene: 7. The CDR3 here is CASSKTGGSGGANVLTF. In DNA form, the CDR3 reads TGTGCCAGTAGTAAGACAGGGGGATCTGGTGGGGCCAACGTCCTGACTTTC.

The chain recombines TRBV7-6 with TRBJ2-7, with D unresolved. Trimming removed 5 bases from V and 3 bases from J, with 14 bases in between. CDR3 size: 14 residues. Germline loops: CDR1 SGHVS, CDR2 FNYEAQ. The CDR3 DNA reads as TGTGCCAGCAGCCTAGGTGGTAGGTTCTACGAGCAGTACTTC. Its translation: CASSLGGRFYEQYF.

The CDR3 sequence: CASSIRSHVNYGYTF. CDR3 coding DNA: TGTGCCAGTAGTATCCGCAGCCACGTTAACTATGGCTACACCTTC. The rearrangement links TRBV19 to TRBJ1-2; no clear D gene. Between the trimmed V and J ends, which lost 3 bases and 1 base, there was a span of 12 bases. This CDR3 spans 15 amino acids. Germline V gene lookup returns CDR1 LNHDA and CDR2 SQIVND (reference sequence).

CDR3 DNA sequence: TGCAGTGCTAGAGCCGACAATGAGCAGTTCTTC. Protein: CSARADNEQFF. This rearrangement joins TRBV20-1 to TRBJ2-1; no definite D call. V lost 1 base and J 5 bases, leaving 3 bases between the germline ends. The CDR3 totals 11 residues. Germline CDR1 is DFQATT and CDR2 is SNEGSKA (reference sequence).

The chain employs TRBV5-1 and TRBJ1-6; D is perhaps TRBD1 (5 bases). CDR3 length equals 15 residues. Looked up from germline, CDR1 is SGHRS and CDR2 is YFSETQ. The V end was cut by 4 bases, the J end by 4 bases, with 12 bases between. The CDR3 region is CASSQGTDYNSPLHF. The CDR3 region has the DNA TGCGCCAGCAGCCAAGGGACGGATTATAATTCACCCCTCCACTTT.

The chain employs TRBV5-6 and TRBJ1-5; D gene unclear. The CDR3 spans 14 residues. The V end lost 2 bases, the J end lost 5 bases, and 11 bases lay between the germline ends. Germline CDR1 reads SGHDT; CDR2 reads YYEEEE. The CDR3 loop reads CASSFMSGDQPQHF. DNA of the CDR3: TGTGCCAGCAGCTTTATGTCCGGAGATCAGCCCCAGCATTTT.

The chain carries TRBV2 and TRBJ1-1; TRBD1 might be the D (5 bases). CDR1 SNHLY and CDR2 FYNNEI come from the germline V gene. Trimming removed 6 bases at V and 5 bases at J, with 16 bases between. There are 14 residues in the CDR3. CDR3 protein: CASRGAGFGTEAFF. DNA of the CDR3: TGTGCCAGCAGAGGAGCAGGGTTCGGGACTGAAGCTTTCTTT.

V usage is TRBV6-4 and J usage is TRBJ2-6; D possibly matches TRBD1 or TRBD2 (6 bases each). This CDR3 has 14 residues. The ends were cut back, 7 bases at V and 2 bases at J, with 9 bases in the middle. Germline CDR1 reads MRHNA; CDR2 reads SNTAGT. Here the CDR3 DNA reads TGTGCCAGCACAGGGGAGGCTGGGGCCAACGTCCTGACTTTC. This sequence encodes CASTGEAGANVLTF.

The CDR3 protein is CASSASTVTYNEQFF. CDR3 DNA: TGTGCCAGCAGCGCCTCAACTGTAACCTACAATGAGCAGTTCTTC. The V call is TRBV9, the J call TRBJ2-1; D unclear. Germline CDR1 and CDR2: SGDLS and YYNGEE. V was trimmed by 3 bases and J by 2 bases, leaving 12 bases between them. This CDR3 spans 15 amino acids.

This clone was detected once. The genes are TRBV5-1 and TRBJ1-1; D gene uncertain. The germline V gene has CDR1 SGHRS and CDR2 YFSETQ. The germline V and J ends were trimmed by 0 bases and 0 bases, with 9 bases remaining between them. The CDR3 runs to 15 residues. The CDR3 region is CASSLAGDVNTEAFF. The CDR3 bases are TGCGCCAGCAGCTTGGCTGGGGATGTGAACACTGAAGCTTTCTTT.

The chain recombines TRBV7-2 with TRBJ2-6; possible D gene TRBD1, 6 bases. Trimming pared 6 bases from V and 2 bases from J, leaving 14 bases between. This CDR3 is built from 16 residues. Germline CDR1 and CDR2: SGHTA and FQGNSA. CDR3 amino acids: CASRLNNRAGANVLTF. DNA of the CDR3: TGTGCCAGCAGGCTGAATAACAGGGCTGGGGCCAACGTCCTGACTTTC.

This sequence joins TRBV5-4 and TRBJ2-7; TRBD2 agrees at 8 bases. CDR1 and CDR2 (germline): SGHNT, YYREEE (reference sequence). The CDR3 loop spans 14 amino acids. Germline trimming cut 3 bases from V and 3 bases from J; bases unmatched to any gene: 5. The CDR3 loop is CASSSGLVFYEQYF. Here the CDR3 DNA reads TGTGCCAGCAGCTCGGGACTAGTGTTCTACGAGCAGTACTTC.

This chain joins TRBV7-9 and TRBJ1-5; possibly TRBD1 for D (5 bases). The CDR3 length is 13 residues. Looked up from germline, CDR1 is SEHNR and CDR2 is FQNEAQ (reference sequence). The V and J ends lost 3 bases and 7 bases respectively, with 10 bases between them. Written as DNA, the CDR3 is TGTGCCAGCAGCTTTGAGGGGCGACAGCCCCAGCATTTT. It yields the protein CASSFEGRQPQHF.

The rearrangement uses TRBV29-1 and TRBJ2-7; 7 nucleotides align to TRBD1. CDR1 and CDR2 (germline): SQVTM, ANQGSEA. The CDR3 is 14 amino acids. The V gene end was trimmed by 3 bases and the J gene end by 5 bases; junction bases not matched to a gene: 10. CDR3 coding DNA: TGCAGCGTTGATGGGCAGGGGGATGGAGACGAGCAGTACTTC. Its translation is CSVDGQGDGDEQYF.

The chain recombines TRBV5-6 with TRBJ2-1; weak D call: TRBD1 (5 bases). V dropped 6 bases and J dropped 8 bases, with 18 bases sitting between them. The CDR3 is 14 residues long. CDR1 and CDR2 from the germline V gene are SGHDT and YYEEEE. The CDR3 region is CASTLSGAAHEQFF. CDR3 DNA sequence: TGTGCCAGCACCCTCAGTGGGGCCGCACATGAGCAGTTCTTC.

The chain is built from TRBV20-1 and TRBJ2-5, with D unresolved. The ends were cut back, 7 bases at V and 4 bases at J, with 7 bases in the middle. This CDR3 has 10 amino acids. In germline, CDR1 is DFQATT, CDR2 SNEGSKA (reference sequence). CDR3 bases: TGCAGTGGGGCGAGAGAGACCCAGTACTTC. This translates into CSGARETQYF.

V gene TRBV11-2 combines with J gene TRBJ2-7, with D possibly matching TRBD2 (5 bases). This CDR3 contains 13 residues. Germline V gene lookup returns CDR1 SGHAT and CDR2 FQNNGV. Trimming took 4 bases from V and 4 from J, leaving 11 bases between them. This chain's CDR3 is CASSSLEIYEQYF. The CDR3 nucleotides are TGTGCCAGCAGCTCACTAGAGATTTACGAGCAGTACTTC.

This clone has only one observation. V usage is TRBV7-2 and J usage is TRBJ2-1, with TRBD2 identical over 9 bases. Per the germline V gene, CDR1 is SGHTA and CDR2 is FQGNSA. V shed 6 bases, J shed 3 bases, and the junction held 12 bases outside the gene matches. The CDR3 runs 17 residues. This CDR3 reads CASRKIARGGDYNEQFF. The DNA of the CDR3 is TGTGCCAGCAGAAAAATCGCCCGCGGGGGGGACTACAATGAGCAGTTCTTC.